This record concerns one T cell receptor (beta chain) sequence. As yet, its antigen is unknown. The entry originates in a study of CD4+ T cells in melanoma. General study results and limits: A reported correlation linked neoantigen-specific CD4+ T cells to CD8+, macrophage and B cell function. Reportedly, melanoma neoantigen-specific CD4+ T cells showed varied differentiation states.

V gave up 3 bases and J gave up 7 bases, with 10 bases separating them. CDR3 size: 13 residues. The method was immunoSEQ multiplex PCR; TCRdb's version includes in-frame clones alone and lacks a portion of them. Of roughly 4,200 clones in the sample, around 62% were seen once. The chain couples TRBV12-3 or TRBV12-4 to TRBJ1-3; D might be TRBD1 (5 bases). The clonotype was recovered from a human donor with melanoma. Sequenced material: cells from a culture (not recorded whether cultured in vitro). The CDR3 reads CASSLGVLNTIYF. CDR3 in DNA: TGTGCCAGCAGTTTGGGGGTTTTGAACACCATATATTTT.